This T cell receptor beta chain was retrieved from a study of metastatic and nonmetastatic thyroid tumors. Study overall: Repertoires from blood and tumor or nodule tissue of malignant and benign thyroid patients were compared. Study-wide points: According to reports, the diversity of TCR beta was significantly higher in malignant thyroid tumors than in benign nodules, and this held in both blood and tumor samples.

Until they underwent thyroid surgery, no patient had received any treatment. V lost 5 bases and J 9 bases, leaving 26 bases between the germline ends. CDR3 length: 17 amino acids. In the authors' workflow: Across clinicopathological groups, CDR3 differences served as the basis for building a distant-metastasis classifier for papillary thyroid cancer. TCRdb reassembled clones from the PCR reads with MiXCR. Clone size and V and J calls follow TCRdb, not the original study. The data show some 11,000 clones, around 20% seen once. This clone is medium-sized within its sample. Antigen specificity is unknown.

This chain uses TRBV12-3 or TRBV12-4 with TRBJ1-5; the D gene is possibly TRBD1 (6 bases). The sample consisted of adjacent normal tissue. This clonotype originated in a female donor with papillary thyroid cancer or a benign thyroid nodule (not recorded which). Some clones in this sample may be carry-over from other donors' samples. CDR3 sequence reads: CASSPKRQVSPDLPQHF. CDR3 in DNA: TGTGCCAGCAGTCCCAAAAGACAGGTTTCCCCTGATTTGCCCCAGCATTTT.